This TCR beta chain was documented in a study of radiotherapy plus CTLA-4 blockade in lung cancer. For the study at large: Of the patients, 15% to 20% showed objective responses and around 32% attained disease control. Findings of the study overall: Blood-borne expansion of tumor-derived TCR clones followed radiotherapy plus ipilimumab.

Trimming pared 2 bases from V and 7 bases from J, leaving 18 bases between. CDR3 length equals 17 residues. Looked up from germline, CDR1 is WNHNN and CDR2 is SYGVQD (reference sequence). Clones were read by immunoSEQ multiplex PCR, and TCRdb kept only the in-frame ones, dropping some. The data show about 51,000 clones, with 79% seen just once and 8.5% held by the top ten. Chemo-refractory metastatic non-small-cell lung cancer patients were treated with focal radiation plus CTLA-4 blockade with ipilimumab. Of note for this clone: Its matching antigen is unknown.

V and J are TRBV10-1 and TRBJ1-6, with D perhaps matching TRBD1 (5 bases). The sequence was obtained from a human donor with non-small cell lung cancer who had a complete response to radiotherapy plus ipilimumab. Sequences were derived from peripheral blood, sampled from a patient treated with radiotherapy plus ipilimumab. The CDR3 is CASSERVWGVGNSPLHF. DNA for the CDR3: TGCGCCAGCAGTGAGCGGGTGTGGGGGGTGGGGAATTCACCCCTCCACTTT.